This is a list of T cell receptor beta chains from one sample in a study of glioma-infiltrating T cells. One entry per CDR3 protein, called by TCRdb with MiXCR from the multiplex PCR reads. Here the sample spans 300,000 to 400,000 distinct CDR3 sequences, less than 50% being singletons. Material for sequencing was glioma tissue, nonneoplastic brain tissue, or PBMCs (not recorded which). Receptors were obtained from a human donor with low-grade glioma or glioblastoma, undergoing nonglioma brain surgery, or in good health (not recorded which). CDR3s include the opening cysteine and the closing phenylalanine or tryptophan. D genes are given only for firm matches. Expanded clones are given a class, and other clones once, few, many or no size at all.

NA | few | TRBJ1-5 | TRBV18 | CASSPNVDQPQHF | TGTGCCAGCTCACCCAACGTAGATCAGCCCCAGCATTTT
NA | NA | TRBJ2-7 | TRBV28 | CASSPGRGLVLTPEQYF | TGTGCCAGCAGTCCCGGACGGGGACTGGTTTTAACCCCCGAGCAGTACTTC
TRBD1 | few | TRBJ2-7 | TRBV20-1 | CSAMGQGDTSYEQYF | TGCAGTGCTATGGGACAGGGAGATACCTCCTACGAGCAGTACTTC
NA | NA | TRBJ1-5 | TRBV12-3/TRBV12-4 | CATTSDGSNQPQHF | TGTGCCACGACATCGGACGGCAGCAATCAGCCCCAGCATTTT
TRBD1 | NA | TRBJ1-5 | TRBV20-1 | CSASPQGAVNQPQHF | TGCAGTGCTTCCCCCCAGGGGGCGGTCAATCAGCCCCAGCATTTT
NA | NA | TRBJ1-5 | TRBV20-1 | CSARDSGRNQPQHF | TGCAGTGCTAGAGATTCAGGACGCAATCAGCCCCAGCATTTT
NA | NA | TRBJ2-3 | TRBV6-9 | CASSIAGPERTDKQYF | TGTGCCAGCAGTATTGCGGGTCCGGAGCGCACAGATAAGCAGTATTTT
NA | many | TRBJ2-7 | TRBV20-1 | CSARGARNVEEQYF | TGCAGTGCTAGAGGGGCTAGGAATGTAGAAGAGCAGTACTTC
NA | NA | TRBJ2-7 | TRBV29-1 | CSVVNRLRGTYEQYF | TGCAGCGTAGTCAATCGCCTGAGAGGGACCTACGAGCAGTACTTC
TRBD1 | many | TRBJ2-1 | TRBV6-2/TRBV6-3 | CASSSFRQGVYNEQFF | TGTGCCAGCAGTTCCTTCCGACAGGGTGTCTACAATGAGCAGTTCTTC
NA | few | TRBJ2-7 | TRBV27 | CASSSSWEVSYEQYF | TGTGCCAGCAGTTCCTCGTGGGAGGTATCCTACGAGCAGTACTTC
NA | many | TRBJ1-4 | TRBV6-6 | CASSYRSHGKLFF | TGTGCCAGCAGTTACAGGTCCCATGGGAAACTGTTTTTT
NA | NA | TRBJ1-2 | TRBV6-1 | CASSDGRAYGYTF | TGTGCCAGCAGTGACGGGAGGGCCTATGGCTACACCTTC
NA | NA | TRBJ1-5 | TRBV19 | CASSTSRGGNQPQHF | TGTGCCAGTAGTACCTCCAGGGGAGGCAATCAGCCCCAGCATTTT
TRBD1 | NA | TRBJ1-5 | TRBV12-3/TRBV12-4 | CASSRTGGDQPQHF | TGTGCCAGCAGTCGGACAGGGGGGGATCAGCCCCAGCATTTT
NA | many | TRBJ1-2 | TRBV20-1 | CSASLRTFYSTF | TGCAGTGCTAGCCTCAGGACTTTTTATTCCACCTTC
NA | NA | TRBJ2-2 | TRBV12-3/TRBV12-4 | CASSWDTNTGELFF | TGTGCCAGCAGTTGGGACACCAACACCGGGGAGCTGTTTTTT
TRBD2 | many | TRBJ2-3 | TRBV7-8 | CASSGTRRDTQYF | TGTGCCAGCAGCGGGACTAGGAGGGATACGCAGTATTTT
NA | few | TRBJ2-7 | TRBV7-2 | CASSLAGGHLSYEQYF | TGTGCCAGCAGCTTAGCGGGGGGACATCTCTCCTACGAGCAGTACTTC
NA | many | TRBJ2-1 | TRBV25-1 | CASSETGPPPWDEQFF | TGTGCCAGCAGTGAAACGGGGCCCCCCCCTTGGGATGAGCAGTTCTTC
NA | NA | TRBJ1-5 | TRBV7-2 | CASSLGGGEPQHF | TGTGCCAGCAGCTTGGGGGGCGGCGAGCCCCAGCATTTT
TRBD1 | few | TRBJ2-2 | TRBV20-1 | CSASGTGGTGELFF | TGCAGTGCCTCCGGGACAGGGGGGACCGGGGAGCTGTTTTTT
NA | NA | TRBJ1-2 | TRBV27 | CASSLGADYGYTF | TGTGCCAGCAGTCTAGGGGCCGACTATGGCTACACCTTC
NA | few | TRBJ1-2 | TRBV4-3 | CASSLGDWGYTF | TGCGCCAGCAGCCTTGGCGACTGGGGCTACACCTTC